The 27 T cell receptor beta chains below all came from one sample that was sequenced in a study of CD8+CD57+ T cells in acquired aplastic anemia. It was genomic DNA that served as the template for profiling TCR beta VDJ and CDR3. TCRdb reanalysed the reads using MiXCR and keeps one entry per CDR3 protein. This sample carries about 270,000 distinct CDR3 sequences, 82% of them seen once, and the ten largest clones take approximately 42%. The sequenced patients had an expansion of CD8+CD57+ cells seen by flow cytometry. The sequenced sample consisted of sorted CD4+, CD8+, or CD8+CD57+ T cells (not recorded which) from PBMCs. The receptors were sampled from a human donor with aplastic anemia.

As concerns this clonotype: At one end the junction does not follow the germline gene, possibly because of a read error. The rearrangement joins TRBV7-9 to TRBJ2-7; D unclear. There are 14 residues in the CDR3. Per the germline V gene, CDR1 is SEHNR and CDR2 is FQNEAQ (reference sequence). The CDR3 spells CASSSLRQSYEQHF. The DNA for the CDR3 is TGTGCCAGCAGTAGCCTGCGTCAAAGCTACGAGCAGCACTTC.

The chain combines TRBV14 with TRBJ1-6; D gene unclear. Germline V gives CDR1 SGHDN, CDR2 FVKESK. With 0 bases removed from V and 8 bases from J, the gap between germline ends came to 5 bases. This CDR3 has 13 residues. The CDR3 DNA reads as TGTGCCAGCAGCCAAGACGGTTATTCACCCCTCCACTTT. Protein sequence: CASSQDGYSPLHF.

In its sample, this clonotype was seen once. As the CDR3 is not closed by the conserved phenylalanine or tryptophan, this likely results from a read error. The DNA is omitted, as the CDR3 cannot be located on it reliably, and the CDR3 follows TCRdb's listing. This chain connects TRBV7-9 to TRBJ2-5; the table assigns TRBD1, which was not confirmed against the DNA. Germline assignment: CDR1 SEHNR and CDR2 FQNEAQ (reference sequence). Inclusive of both ends, the CDR3 amounts to 14 amino acids. The CDR3 here is CASSTAGAQEIRPS.

The chain uses TRBV7-2 and TRBJ2-6; 8 bases map to TRBD1. The trim removed 3 bases at V and 15 bases at J, leaving 16 bases unmatched. CDR3 length equals 16 residues. In germline, CDR1 is SGHTA, CDR2 FQGNSA. CDR3 sequence (DNA): TGTGCCAGCAGCTTGGCAGGGGGCGCCGACTATGGCGACCTGACTTTC. Its translation: CASSLAGGADYGDLTF.

Comment on this clonotype: The CDR3 ends on some other residue instead of the conserved phenylalanine or tryptophan, so this is likely a read error. The DNA is left out, because the CDR3 cannot be placed on it with certainty; the CDR3 is given as TCRdb lists it. V and J are TRBV7-6 and TRBJ1-2. The germline gives CDR1 SGHVS, CDR2 FNYEAQ. The CDR3 adds up to 13 amino acids, both ends counted. This CDR3 reads CASSLALQCSSPL.

This clonotype was observed a single time. At one boundary the junction diverges from the germline segment, which might be a read error. This chain connects TRBV10-3 to TRBJ2-5, with D perhaps matching TRBD1 (7 bases). CDR3 size: 14 residues. Germline CDR1 is ENHRY and CDR2 is SYGVKD. CDR3 amino acids: CASSEGGTDYNQYF. Here the CDR3 DNA reads TGTGCCAGCAGTGAAGGCGGGACAGACTACAACCAGTACTTC.

This clonotype came up a few times. At one end, the junction sequence differs from germline, possibly due to a read error. The CDR3 sequence is CASSWAGGTDTQYF. The DNA of the CDR3 is TGTGCTAGCAGCTGGGCCGGGGGTACCGATACGCAGTATTTT. The chain has TRBV7-8 and TRBJ2-3; perhaps TRBD2 as D (6 bases). Germline CDR1 and CDR2: SGHVS and FQNEAQ. The CDR3 sequence is 14 residues long.

The chain uses TRBV11-2 and TRBJ1-1; tentatively, D is TRBD1 (5 bases). The CDR3 length is 15 residues. Germline loops: CDR1 SGHAT, CDR2 FQNNGV. The V and J ends lost 5 bases and 1 base respectively, with 14 bases between them. In nucleotides, the CDR3 is TGTGCCAGCAGCAATGATCTTACAGGGAACACTGAAGCTTTCTTT. It yields the protein CASSNDLTGNTEAFF.

As for this clonotype: This may come from a read error, since a much larger clone is one base off. V gene TRBV9 combines with J gene TRBJ2-3; D is unclear. The CDR3 loop spans 14 amino acids. CDR1 is SGDLS, CDR2 YYNGEE, per germline. The CDR3 loop reads CASSVDGASYNSHF. In nucleotides, the CDR3 is TGTGCCAGCAGCGTCGACGGCGCCTCCTATAATTCACATTTT.

Concerning this clonotype itself: It is unclear where the CDR3 begins or ends on the DNA, so no DNA is shown, and the CDR3 is as TCRdb lists it. The chain combines TRBV19 with TRBJ1-5; the table's TRBD1 call for D was not verified on the DNA. The germline gives CDR1 LNHDA, CDR2 SQIVND (reference sequence). The CDR3 is made up of 23 amino acids, end residues included. The CDR3 spells CASTGGAYGYTFGSGTSNQPQHF.

As concerns this clonotype: One end of the junction does not line up with germline, which may come from a read error. V is TRBV5-1 and J is TRBJ2-1; D remains unclear. This CDR3 is built from 15 residues. Per germline, CDR1 SGHRS and CDR2 YFSETQ. CDR3 region: CASSLGRSAYNEQFF. The CDR3 bases are TGTGCCAGCAGCCTTGGACGGTCAGCCTACAATGAGCAGTTCTTC.

The V call is TRBV7-2, the J call TRBJ2-5, with a tentative D call TRBD2 (5 bases). The V end lost 3 bases, the J end lost 2 bases, and 7 bases lay between the germline ends. Germline CDR1 SGHTA, CDR2 FQGNSA. The CDR3 is made up of 13 amino acids. This CDR3 is CASSLGRQETQYF. CDR3 in DNA: TGTGCCAGCAGCTTGGGGAGACAAGAGACCCAGTACTTC.

The V call is TRBV15, the J call TRBJ2-3; a weak D match, TRBD2 (7 bases). V lost 10 bases and J lost 8, with 19 bases in between. The CDR3 totals 13 residues. CDR1 LNHNV and CDR2 YYDKDF come from the germline V gene (reference sequence). The CDR3 sequence: CASGGGGIATQYF. The CDR3 region has the DNA TGTGCCAGCGGCGGCGGGGGCATAGCTACGCAGTATTTT.

A remark on this clonotype: Because the CDR3 is missing its conserved closing phenylalanine or tryptophan, this is likely a read error. Because the CDR3's place on the DNA is in doubt, the DNA is left out and the CDR3 is given as listed by TCRdb. The chain links TRBV7-9 to TRBJ2-1; no DNA check was done on the table's D call, TRBD1. The CDR3 sequence runs 13 residues, both termini included. Germline V gene data show CDR1 as SEHNR and CDR2 as FQNEAQ (reference sequence). This chain's CDR3 is CASSTLPTGAGAN.

V usage is TRBV11-2 and J usage is TRBJ2-3; TRBD2 matches 9 bases. The CDR3 extends over 16 amino acids. The germline gives CDR1 SGHAT, CDR2 FQNNGV. Unmatched junction bases numbered 8, after V lost 5 bases and J lost 2 bases. CDR3 amino acids: CASSPSGTYHTDTQYF. The CDR3 DNA reads TGTGCCAGCAGCCCTAGCGGGACTTATCACACAGATACGCAGTATTTT.

V usage is TRBV9 and J usage is TRBJ1-4; D unresolved. CDR3 length equals 17 residues. The V gene lost 0 bases and the J gene lost 7 bases, with 19 bases spanning the gap. From germline, CDR1 is SGDLS and CDR2 YYNGEE. The CDR3 here is CASSVASEEQIFEKLFF. The DNA of the CDR3 is TGTGCCAGCAGCGTAGCGTCAGAAGAACAGATTTTTGAAAAACTGTTTTTT.

A remark on this clonotype: A read error may be the cause here, since a much bigger clone is one base away. The rearrangement uses TRBV9 and TRBJ1-2; 7 bases agree with TRBD1. Germline V lookup: CDR1 SGDLS, CDR2 YYNGEE. This CDR3 contains 15 residues. Germline trimming cut 3 bases from V and 12 bases from J; bases unmatched to any gene: 17. CDR3 sequence: CASSGGGQSTDTHTF. CDR3 in DNA: TGTGCCAGCAGCGGAGGGGGACAGAGCACAGATACGCACACCTTC.

Worth noting for this clonotype: Without the conserved terminal phenylalanine or tryptophan, this CDR3 likely stems from a read error. The DNA is omitted, as the CDR3 cannot be located on it reliably, and the CDR3 follows TCRdb's listing. The chain recombines TRBV7-8 with TRBJ2-1; the D segment call TRBD2 is taken from the table without a DNA check. The CDR3 length equals 13 residues, ends included. Per the germline V gene, CDR1 is SGHVS and CDR2 is FQNEAQ. The CDR3 protein is CASSLAGGPDKFY.

This clonotype was seen a few times. The junction departs from the called germline gene at one end, perhaps through a read error. J is TRBJ1-5 and V is TRBV9; D perhaps matches TRBD1 (6 bases). CDR3 length: 14 amino acids. CDR1 is SGDLS, CDR2 YYNGEE, per germline. CDR3 coding DNA: TGTGCCAGCAGCGAGTGGTGGACAGATAACACCGAGGATTTT. Translating gives CASSEWWTDNTEDF.

The V and J genes are TRBV2 and TRBJ2-3; the D gene is possibly TRBD2 (5 bases). The germline V gene encodes CDR1 SNHLY and CDR2 FYNNEI. The CDR3 spans 14 residues. V was pared by 4 bases and J by 10 bases, with 18 bases between. The CDR3 reads CASSVAYGNHPQYF. The CDR3 DNA sequence: TGTGCCAGCAGTGTAGCGTATGGCAATCATCCGCAGTATTTT.

Written as DNA, the CDR3 is TGTGCCAGCAGCTTTACTAGCGCAACCTACAGTTCGTCGTTCTTC. It translates to CASSFTSATYSSSFF. The chain carries TRBV7-6 and TRBJ2-1, with 7 bases lining up with TRBD2. This CDR3 comprises 15 residues. Unmatched junction bases numbered 17, after V lost 3 bases and J lost 15 bases. Germline CDR1 is SGHVS and CDR2 is FNYEAQ.

CDR3: CASSYYAGRFYEQYF. CDR3 coding DNA: TGTGCCAGCAGTTACTATGCAGGGAGGTTCTACGAGCAGTACTTC. The rearrangement joins TRBV12-3 or TRBV12-4 to TRBJ2-7, with a tentative D call TRBD2 (6 bases). Between the trimmed V and J ends, which lost 4 bases and 3 bases, there was a span of 16 bases. The CDR3 runs to 15 residues.

The chain joins TRBV7-9 to TRBJ2-3, with D possibly TRBD2 on 5 matching bases. Germline-derived CDR1 and CDR2 are SEHNR and FQNEAQ (reference sequence). The ends were cut back, 5 bases at V and 15 bases at J, with 21 bases in the middle. CDR3 length equals 13 residues. The CDR3 spells CASSVQRSGGHYF. CDR3 DNA: TGTGCCAGCAGCGTTCAAAGAAGCGGTGGGCACTATTTT.

The chain carries TRBV5-1 and TRBJ2-7, with D unclear. The germline V gene encodes CDR1 SGHRS and CDR2 YFSETQ. The CDR3 length is 14 residues. V was cut by 7 bases and J by 7 bases, with 21 bases left in between. CDR3 in amino acids: CASGSSQGPYEQYF. CDR3 in DNA: TGCGCCAGCGGCTCCAGTCAAGGTCCTTATGAGCAGTACTTC.

The chain combines TRBV7-9 with TRBJ2-2; unclear D gene. CDR1 is SEHNR and CDR2 is FQNEAQ in the germline V gene (reference sequence). Trimming removed 6 bases at V and 6 bases at J, with 8 bases between. The CDR3 runs to 12 residues. The CDR3 loop is CASRYVPGELFF. The CDR3 DNA follows: TGTGCCAGCAGGTACGTGCCCGGGGAGCTGTTTTTT.

A note on this clonotype: A junction boundary mismatches the germline segment, possibly from a read error. This chain links TRBV7-8 with TRBJ2-3; D ambiguous. Germline CDR1 SGHVS, CDR2 FQNEAQ. There are 14 residues in the CDR3. The CDR3 loop reads CASSFDPGATTHSF. The CDR3 nucleotides read TGTGCCAGCAGCTTTGATCCAGGCGCGACAACCCATTCCTTT.

V usage is TRBV7-9 and J usage is TRBJ2-7, with 7 bases that match TRBD1. In germline, CDR1 is SEHNR, CDR2 FQNEAQ (reference sequence). J was trimmed by 2 bases and V by 1 base; bases with no gene match: 5. This CDR3 comprises 15 residues. The CDR3 DNA is TGTGCCAGCAGCTTAGACGACAGGGCAACCTACGAGCAGTACGTC. It translates to CASSLDDRATYEQYV.